A selection of T cell receptor beta chains follows, all from one sample in a study of blood T cell repertoires in COVID-19. Sequencing was performed with immunoSEQ multiplex PCR; in TCRdb, only in-frame clones are kept and a portion is missing. Of approximately 330,000 clones in the sample, over 85% were seen once. The sample consisted of PBMCs or T cells enriched from blood (not recorded which). All receptors come from a woman under 40 who had recovered from COVID-19. Each CDR3 is given with its conserved first and last residue. The D gene is left open where the match is weak. Clone size is stated in some rows and not others, as once, few, many or a class when expanded.

NA	TRBJ1-6	TRBV7-2	NA	CASSSGGAGWFRPSPLHF	TGTGCCAGCAGCTCCGGGGGGGCAGGTTGGTTCCGACCTTCACCCCTCCACTTT
TRBD1	TRBJ2-7	TRBV10-3	NA	CAISVDRVSYEQYF	TGTGCCATCAGTGTGGACAGGGTGTCCTACGAGCAGTACTTC
TRBD1	TRBJ1-3	TRBV9	NA	CASSFRQGPTLYF	TGTGCCAGCAGCTTCCGACAGGGACCCACCCTATATTTT
TRBD1	TRBJ2-2	TRBV29-1	few	CSAGLQGAVNTGELFF	TGCAGCGCCGGCCTACAGGGGGCGGTGAACACCGGGGAGCTGTTTTTT
TRBD2	TRBJ2-1	TRBV6-2/TRBV6-3	NA	CASSYSLGGGNDEQFF	TGTGCCAGCAGTTACTCCTTGGGGGGAGGGAACGATGAGCAGTTCTTC
TRBD2	TRBJ2-5	TRBV29-1	NA	CSVALTSGRGETQYF	TGCAGCGTTGCCTTGACTAGCGGGAGGGGAGAGACCCAGTACTTC
TRBD2	TRBJ2-5	TRBV28	NA	CASSSVAGGQETQYF	TGTGCCAGCAGTTCCGTAGCGGGAGGGCAAGAGACCCAGTACTTC
NA	TRBJ1-1	TRBV27	NA	CASSLQGNTEAFF	TGTGCCAGCAGTCTACAGGGGAACACTGAAGCTTTCTTT
NA	TRBJ1-1	TRBV6-5	NA	CASSPDGRGTEAFF	TGTGCCAGCAGTCCGGACGGCCGGGGGACTGAAGCTTTCTTT
TRBD2	TRBJ2-1	TRBV4-2	NA	CASSQDWDSGRSDEQFF	TGTGCCAGCAGCCAAGATTGGGATAGCGGGAGGTCCGATGAGCAGTTCTTC
TRBD1	TRBJ2-7	TRBV4-2	NA	CASSLRTGNYYEQYF	TGTGCCAGCAGCCTCCGGACAGGGAACTATTACGAGCAGTACTTC
TRBD1	TRBJ2-7	TRBV6-2/TRBV6-3	NA	CASSPLTGTGPYEQYF	TGTGCCAGCAGCCCCCTGACCGGGACAGGGCCCTACGAGCAGTACTTC
NA	TRBJ1-1	TRBV23-1	NA	CASSQSRGSGELITEAFF	TGCGCCAGCAGTCAATCGCGAGGGTCAGGGGAGTTGATCACTGAAGCTTTCTTT
NA	TRBJ1-5	TRBV10-3	NA	CAIGEGMASNQPQHF	TGTGCCATCGGGGAGGGAATGGCAAGCAATCAGCCCCAGCATTTT